This T cell receptor beta chain was recovered during a study of T cell changes during pregnancy in multiple sclerosis. Sequencing used immunoSEQ multiplex PCR; TCRdb keeps in-frame clones, though not all of them. The table includes about 120,000 clones, around 93% detected once. This CDR3 region has 16 residues. Per germline, CDR1 SGHVS and CDR2 FQNEAQ. J gave up 7 bases and V 2 bases, and 3 bases lay outside the gene matches. Material: peripheral blood, obtained before pregnancy. The J gene is TRBJ1-6, the V gene TRBV7-8; TRBD1 matches at 12 bases. This TCR came from a female donor with multiple sclerosis, enrolled in a pregnancy study. CDR3 nucleotide sequence: TGTGCCAGCAGCTTAAGGGACAGGGGGCCCAATTCACCCCTCCACTTT. Residues: CASSLRDRGPNSPLHF.